This T cell receptor (beta chain) was observed in a study of Ad26.COV2.S vaccination and SARS-CoV-2 variants (dated by TCRdb to the early 2020s). Study-wide context: Donors in the vaccine arm were drawn from COV1001, a multicentre, randomized, double-blind, placebo-controlled phase I-IIa trial testing Ad26.COV2.S in healthy adults. Ad26.COV2.S was administered intramuscularly at 5 x 10^10 or 1 x 10^11 viral particles, either as a single shot or as two shots given 56 days apart. TCRbeta repertoire sequencing served as the tool for gauging how specific and how broad the SARS-CoV-2-reactive T cell receptors were following Ad26.COV2.S vaccination. Trial participants were randomized into five groups of five, in which low-dose or high-dose Ad26.COV2.S was given once or twice, or placebo was given on both occasions. A total of 32 samples were included in the TCR-sequenced set, comprising some 20 Ad26.COV2.S vaccine recipients, 5 placebo recipients and 8 SARS-CoV-2 convalescent individuals. Investigators did not know the trial group allocation while performing experiments and assessing outcomes.

Explained via the paper, the treatment or condition label denotes: about 20 received Ad26.COV2.S at low or high dose, single or two shots; about 5 received placebo; per-sample allocation not given. For vaccine and placebo recipients, repertoires were sequenced using samples collected on day 63 after the first injection. Cohort 1b enrolled 20 to 30 adults aged 18-55 years at a single site in Boston, USA, between 29 July and 7 August 2020. As a vaccine, Ad26.COV2.S was a replication-incompetent adenovirus type 26 vector that expressed a prefusion-stabilized SARS-CoV-2 spike protein derived from the original Wuhan strain. A remark on this clone: Its antigen is unknown. Per-nucleotide qualities are absent, and no much larger clonotype sits a single base away.

TCRbeta CDR3 regions were sequenced with the immunoSEQ Assay. After extraction, genomic DNA underwent amplification by bias-controlled multiplex PCR, followed by high-throughput sequencing. The source study handled its data this way. To quantify the absolute abundance of every unique TCRbeta CDR3 region, sequences were collapsed and filtered. Usable DNA was measured by amplifying reference genes present in all nucleated cells, and TCRbeta template counts were normalized to that usable DNA to estimate T cell fraction. Repertoire TCRs were annotated as SARS-CoV-2-specific when V gene, CDR3 amino acid sequence and J gene were exactly matched to a known reactive TCR set. The reference SARS-CoV-2 TCR set was obtained from MIRA and was filtered for enrichment in COVID-19-positive ImmuneCODE repertoires, whereby public or cross-reactive TCRs were removed. Based on the MIRA antigens, annotated TCRs were further analysed at the level of specific ORF or position within ORF. Breadth was defined as annotated unique rearrangements over total unique productive rearrangements; depth was the summed frequency of those rearrangements. Two-sided Wilcoxon rank-sum tests were used to compare TCR breadth between groups. TCRdb carries this immuneACCESS record with in-frame sequences only. Its versions omit some clonotypes, under half of them owing to an unresolved V gene in the studies checked, with the rest unexplained. V and J calls plus clone size are reproduced from that table; the DNA served to infer D and trimming. Counted in this sample were about 480,000 clones; around nine tenths of them appeared once. Together, the top ten hold around 13% of the sample.

What the study reported, not specific to this receptor: Ad26.COV2.S recipients had higher spike-specific TCR breadth than placebo recipients (P = 0.0014). It was noted by the authors that total T cell responses may have been underestimated by the TCR breadth and depth analyses. Substantial breadth of spike-specific CD8+ and CD4+ T cell responses was reported after vaccination. Comparable non-spike TCR breadth was observed between vaccine and placebo recipients, consistent with only spike being contained in the vaccine. Comparing responses between vaccine doses or regimens was not something the study was powered to do.

From its cysteine to its phenylalanine, the CDR3 spans 15 amino acids. Of the read, only the CDR3 DNA is kept; its 45 bases are in frame from base 1. The germline V end is reduced by 3 bases and the J end by 7 bases; junction bases left unmatched: 11. CDR1 and CDR2 are drawn from the germline V gene (reference sequence): LNHDA, SQIVND. This sequence uses TRBV19 and TRBJ1-2, with 7 bases in between that match TRBD1. This TCR was sampled from a person aged 18 to 65 who received the Ad26.COV2.S COVID-19 vaccine or a placebo. The sample was peripheral blood, taken in a trial of Ad26.COV2.S vaccine versus placebo. The CDR3 region reads CASSIRLQGNRGYTF. The bases are TGTGCCAGTAGTATTCGGTTACAGGGGAATCGTGGCTACACCTTC.